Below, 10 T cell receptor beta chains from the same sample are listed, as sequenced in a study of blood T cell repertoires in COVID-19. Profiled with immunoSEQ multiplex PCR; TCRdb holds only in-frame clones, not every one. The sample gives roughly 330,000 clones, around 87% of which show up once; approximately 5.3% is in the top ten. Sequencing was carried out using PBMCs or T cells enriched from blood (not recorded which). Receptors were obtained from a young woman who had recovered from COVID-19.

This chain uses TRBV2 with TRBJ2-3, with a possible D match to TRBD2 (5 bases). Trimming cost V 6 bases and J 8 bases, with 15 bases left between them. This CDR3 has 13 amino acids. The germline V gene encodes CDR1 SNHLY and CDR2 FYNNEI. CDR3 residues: CASSELFGGTQYF. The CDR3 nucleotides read TGTGCCAGCAGCGAACTTTTTGGAGGTACGCAGTATTTT.

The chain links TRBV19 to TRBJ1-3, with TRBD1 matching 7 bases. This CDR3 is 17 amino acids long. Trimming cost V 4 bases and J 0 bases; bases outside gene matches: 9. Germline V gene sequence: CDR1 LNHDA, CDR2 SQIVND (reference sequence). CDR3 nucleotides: TGTGCCAGTAGTACCTTCCCGGGACAGAGCTCTGGAAACACCATATATTTT. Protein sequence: CASSTFPGQSSGNTIYF.

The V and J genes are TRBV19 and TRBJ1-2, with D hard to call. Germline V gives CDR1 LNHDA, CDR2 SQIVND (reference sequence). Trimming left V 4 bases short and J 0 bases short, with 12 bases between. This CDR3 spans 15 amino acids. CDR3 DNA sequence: TGTGCCAGTAGTACGGTATCGGGAGCTAACTATGGCTACACCTTC. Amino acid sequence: CASSTVSGANYGYTF.

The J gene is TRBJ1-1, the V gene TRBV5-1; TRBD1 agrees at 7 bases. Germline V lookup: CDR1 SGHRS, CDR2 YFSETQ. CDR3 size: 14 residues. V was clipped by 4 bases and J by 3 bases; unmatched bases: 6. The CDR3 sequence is CASSARDSHTEAFF. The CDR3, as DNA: TGCGCCAGCAGCGCAAGGGACAGCCACACTGAAGCTTTCTTT.

The CDR3 region is CASSLWANEQFF. The CDR3 nucleotides are TGTGCCAGCAGCTTGTGGGCGAATGAGCAGTTCTTC. The chain joins TRBV5-6 to TRBJ2-1, with D unresolved. Trimming shortened V by 1 base and J by 7 bases, and 6 bases separated the two germline ends. Germline CDR1 reads SGHDT; CDR2 reads YYEEEE. This CDR3 is built from 12 residues.

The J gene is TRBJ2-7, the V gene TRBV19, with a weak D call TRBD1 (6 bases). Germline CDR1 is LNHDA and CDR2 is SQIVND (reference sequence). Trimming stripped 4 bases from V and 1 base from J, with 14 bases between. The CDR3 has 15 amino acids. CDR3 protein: CASSRDGTTSYEQYF. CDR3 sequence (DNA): TGTGCCAGTAGTAGAGACGGGACAACTTCCTACGAGCAGTACTTC.

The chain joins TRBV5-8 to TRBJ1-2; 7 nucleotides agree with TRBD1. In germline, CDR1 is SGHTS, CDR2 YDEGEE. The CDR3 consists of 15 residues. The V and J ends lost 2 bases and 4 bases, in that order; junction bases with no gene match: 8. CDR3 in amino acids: CASSLEGARPYGYTF. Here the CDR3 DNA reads TGTGCCAGCAGCTTAGAGGGGGCAAGGCCCTATGGCTACACCTTC.

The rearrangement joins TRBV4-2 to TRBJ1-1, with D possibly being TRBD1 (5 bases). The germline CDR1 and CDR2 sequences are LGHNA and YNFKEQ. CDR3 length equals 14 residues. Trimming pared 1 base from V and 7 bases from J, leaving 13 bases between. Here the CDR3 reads CASSQGDTGVEAFF. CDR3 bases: TGTGCCAGCAGCCAAGGCGACACGGGGGTTGAAGCTTTCTTT.

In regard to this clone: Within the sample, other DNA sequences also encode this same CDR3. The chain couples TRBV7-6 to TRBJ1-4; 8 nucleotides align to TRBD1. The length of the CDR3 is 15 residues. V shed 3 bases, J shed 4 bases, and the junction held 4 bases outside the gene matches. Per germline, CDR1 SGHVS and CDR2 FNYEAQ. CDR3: CASSLDRAFNEKLFF. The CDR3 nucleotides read TGTGCCAGCAGCTTGGACAGGGCCTTTAATGAAAAACTGTTTTTT.

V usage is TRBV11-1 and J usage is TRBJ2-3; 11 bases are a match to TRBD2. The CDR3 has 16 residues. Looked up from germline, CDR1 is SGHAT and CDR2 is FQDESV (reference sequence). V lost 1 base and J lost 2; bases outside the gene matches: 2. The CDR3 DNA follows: TGTGCCAGCAGCTTAGGTAGCGGGGGGGCCACAGATACGCAGTATTTT. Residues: CASSLGSGGATDTQYF.